What follows is one T cell receptor (beta chain) and its context. This record comes from a study of OX40 agonist ivuxolimab in advanced cancers. Turning to the study itself: Treatment received earlier with anti-PD-1, anti-PD-L1 or anti-CTLA-4 agents was allowed, and around 36% had some.

This CDR3 has 14 amino acids. The germline V gene has CDR1 SGHNT and CDR2 YYREEE (reference sequence). With 1 base clipped from V and 5 bases from J, the junction kept 5 bases outside the gene matches. Sequencing used immunoSEQ multiplex PCR; TCRdb keeps in-frame clones, though not all of them. There are about 150,000 clones in the sample; 94% occur only once, and around 0.33% lies in the top ten. Source: CD4+ or CD8+ T cells sorted from blood, taken in a trial of the OX40 agonist ivuxolimab. The TCR originated in an adult with an advanced solid tumor such as melanoma, head and neck, liver or kidney cancer. The V call is TRBV5-4, the J call TRBJ1-1, with TRBD1 matching 7 bases. This CDR3 reads CASSLQGVKTEAFF. Here the CDR3 DNA reads TGTGCCAGCAGCTTGCAGGGGGTAAAAACTGAAGCTTTCTTT.